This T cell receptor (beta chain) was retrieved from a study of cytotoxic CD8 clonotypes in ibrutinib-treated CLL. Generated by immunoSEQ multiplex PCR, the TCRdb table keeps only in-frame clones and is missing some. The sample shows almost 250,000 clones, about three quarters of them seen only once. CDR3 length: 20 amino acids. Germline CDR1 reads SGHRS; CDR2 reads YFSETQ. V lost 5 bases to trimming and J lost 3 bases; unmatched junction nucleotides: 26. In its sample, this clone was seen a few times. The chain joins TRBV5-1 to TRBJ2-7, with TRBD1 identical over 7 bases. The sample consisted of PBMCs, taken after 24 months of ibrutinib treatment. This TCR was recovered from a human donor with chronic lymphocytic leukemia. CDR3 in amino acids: CASSPPLKISGTAVVYEQYF. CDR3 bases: TGCGCCAGCAGTCCTCCTCTTAAAATTTCCGGGACAGCCGTAGTCTACGAGCAGTACTTC.